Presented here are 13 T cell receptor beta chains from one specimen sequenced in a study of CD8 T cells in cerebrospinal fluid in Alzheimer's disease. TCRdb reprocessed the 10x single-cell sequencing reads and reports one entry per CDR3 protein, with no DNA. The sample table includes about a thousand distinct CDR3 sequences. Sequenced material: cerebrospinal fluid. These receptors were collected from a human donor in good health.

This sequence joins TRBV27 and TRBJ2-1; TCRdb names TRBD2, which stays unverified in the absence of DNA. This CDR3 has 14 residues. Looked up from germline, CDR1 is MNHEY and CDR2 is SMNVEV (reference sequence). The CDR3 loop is CASSTSMGLNEQFF.

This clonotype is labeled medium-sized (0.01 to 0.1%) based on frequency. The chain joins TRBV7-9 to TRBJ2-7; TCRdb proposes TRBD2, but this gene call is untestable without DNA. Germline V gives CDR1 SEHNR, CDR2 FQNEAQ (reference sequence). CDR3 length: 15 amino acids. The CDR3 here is CASSLGAAGAYEQYF.

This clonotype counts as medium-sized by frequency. The CDR3 reads CASSPGLAGGRPQYF. V is TRBV6-2 or TRBV6-3 and J is TRBJ2-3; the D gene TCRdb calls, TRBD2, cannot be checked with no DNA. Germline values: CDR1 MNHEY, CDR2 SVGEGT. The CDR3 totals 15 residues.

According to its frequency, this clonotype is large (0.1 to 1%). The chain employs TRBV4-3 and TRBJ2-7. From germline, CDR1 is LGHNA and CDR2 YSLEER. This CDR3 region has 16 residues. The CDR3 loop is CASSQDQGFRADEQYF.

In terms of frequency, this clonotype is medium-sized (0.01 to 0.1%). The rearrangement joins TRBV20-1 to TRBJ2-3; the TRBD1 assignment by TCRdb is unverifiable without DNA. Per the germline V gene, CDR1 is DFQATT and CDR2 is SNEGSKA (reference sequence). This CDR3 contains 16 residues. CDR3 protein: CSARDPMGGVVNTQYF.

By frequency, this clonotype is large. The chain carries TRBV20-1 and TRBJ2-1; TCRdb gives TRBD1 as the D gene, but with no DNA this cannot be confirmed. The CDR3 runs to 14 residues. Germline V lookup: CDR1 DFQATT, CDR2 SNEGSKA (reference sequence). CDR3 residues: CSANVQGLNKWQFF.

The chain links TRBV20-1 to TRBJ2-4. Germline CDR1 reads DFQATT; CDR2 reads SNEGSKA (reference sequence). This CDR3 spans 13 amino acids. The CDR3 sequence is CSARGRAKNIQYF.

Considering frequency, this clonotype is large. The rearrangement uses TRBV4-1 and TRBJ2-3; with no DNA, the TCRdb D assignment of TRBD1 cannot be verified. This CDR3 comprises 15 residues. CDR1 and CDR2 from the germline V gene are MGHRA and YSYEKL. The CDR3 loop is CASSQGELSTDTQYF.

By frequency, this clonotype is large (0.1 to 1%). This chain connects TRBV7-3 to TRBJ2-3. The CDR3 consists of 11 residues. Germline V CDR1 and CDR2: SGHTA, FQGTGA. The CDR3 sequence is CASSLGGTQYF.

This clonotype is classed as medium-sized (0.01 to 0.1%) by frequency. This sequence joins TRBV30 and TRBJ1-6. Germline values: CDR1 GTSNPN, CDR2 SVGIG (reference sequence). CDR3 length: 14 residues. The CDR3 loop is CAWRGQSNNSPLHF.

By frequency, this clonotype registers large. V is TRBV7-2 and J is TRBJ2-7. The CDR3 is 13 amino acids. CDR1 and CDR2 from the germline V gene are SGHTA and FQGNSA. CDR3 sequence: CASSLPFPNEQYF.

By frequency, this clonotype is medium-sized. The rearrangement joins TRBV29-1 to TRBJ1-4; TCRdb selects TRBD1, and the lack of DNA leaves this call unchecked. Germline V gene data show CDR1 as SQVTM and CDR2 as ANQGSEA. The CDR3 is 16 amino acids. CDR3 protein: CSGGTLKGQGDEKLFF.

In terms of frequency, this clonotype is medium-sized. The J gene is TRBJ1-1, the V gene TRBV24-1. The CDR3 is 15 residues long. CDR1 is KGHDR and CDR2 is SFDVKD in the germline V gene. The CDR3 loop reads CATSDLQMENTEAFF.